The T cell receptor (beta chain) described here comes from a study of blood T cell repertoires in COVID-19. Study as a whole: The United States, Italy and Spain supplied acute and convalescent COVID-19 samples.

In germline, CDR1 is ENHRY, CDR2 SYGVKD. Trimming shortened V by 0 bases and J by 0 bases, and 13 bases separated the two germline ends. CDR3 length: 17 residues. As processed by the authors: Cell counts per sample came from amplifying reference gene primers. Assay: immunoSEQ multiplex PCR; the TCRdb copy retains only in-frame clones and omits some. Clone size and V and J calls were adopted from that table, with D and trimming inferred from the DNA. The sample lists 100,000 to 150,000 clones, around nine tenths seen once, with approximately 1.4% in the top ten. The clonotype comes from a human donor in a cohort sampled during active COVID-19. The rearrangement uses TRBV10-3 and TRBJ2-3; maybe TRBD2 (5 bases). The sequenced sample was peripheral blood. The CDR3 region is CAISESTRARSTDTQYF. As DNA, the CDR3 is TGTGCCATCAGTGAGTCGACGCGGGCTAGAAGCACAGATACGCAGTATTTT.